These T cell receptor beta chains were read from a single sample in a study of blood T cells in healthy people across ages. TCRdb re-derived calls from the 5' RACE reads in MiXCR, one entry per CDR3 protein. The sample comprises over 500,000 distinct CDR3 sequences, 52% of which are singletons, and about 14% rests with the top ten. The specimen sequenced was blood. These receptors originate from a woman aged 80 or over in good health. Each CDR3 is given with its conserved first and last residue. D genes are given only for firm matches. The listing skips clone size in some rows; elsewhere it reads once, few, many or a size class.

v_gene,abundance,d_gene,j_gene,CDR3aa,CDR3nt
TRBV10-3,-,TRBD2,TRBJ2-1,CAISLPGLNSEQFF,TGTGCCATCAGTTTACCGGGACTAAACAGTGAGCAGTTCTTC
TRBV7-9,-,-,TRBJ2-7,CASSSPFGQGRLYEQYF,TGTGCCAGCAGCTCGCCCTTTGGGCAGGGGCGTCTCTACGAGCAGTACTTC
TRBV24-1,-,-,TRBJ1-1,CATSDPSLTAEAFF,TGTGCCACCAGCGATCCCTCATTGACAGCCGAAGCTTTCTTT
TRBV12-3/TRBV12-4,-,TRBD1,TRBJ2-1,CASSPNSGTGVYNEQFF,TGTGCCAGCAGTCCAAATTCCGGGACAGGAGTGTACAATGAGCAGTTCTTC
TRBV12-3/TRBV12-4,-,TRBD1,TRBJ1-1,CASRPGQGNRRDTEAFF,TGTGCCAGCAGGCCGGGACAGGGTAATCGTAGGGACACTGAAGCTTTCTTT
TRBV12-3/TRBV12-4,-,-,TRBJ1-1,CASRGSAGTEAFF,TGTGCCAGCAGAGGATCCGCCGGAACTGAAGCTTTCTTT
TRBV7-7,few,-,TRBJ2-3,CASSLEVGNTQYF,TGTGCTAGCAGCTTAGAGGTGGGAAATACGCAGTATTTT
TRBV4-2,many,TRBD2,TRBJ2-1,CASSQAGGPSLEQFF,TGTGCCAGCAGCCAAGCGGGGGGGCCGAGTCTTGAGCAGTTCTTC
TRBV28,many,TRBD1,TRBJ2-7,CASSPEGTASYEQYF,TGTGCCAGCAGTCCCGAAGGGACAGCCTCCTACGAGCAGTACTTC
TRBV5-1,many,TRBD2,TRBJ2-1,CASSPMGGLNEQFF,TGCGCCAGCAGCCCCATGGGAGGGTTGAATGAGCAGTTCTTC
TRBV20-1,many,TRBD2,TRBJ2-1,CSARAGFERGSYNEQFF,TGCAGTGCTAGAGCTGGGTTCGAGCGGGGGTCCTACAATGAGCAGTTCTTC
TRBV16,-,-,TRBJ1-1,CASSKYLENTEAFF,TGTGCCAGCAGCAAATATTTGGAGAACACTGAAGCTTTCTTT
TRBV7-2,-,-,TRBJ2-1,CASSLDPGRQETQFF,TGTGCCAGCAGCTTAGACCCGGGGAGGCAGGAGACCCAGTTCTTC
TRBV7-9,-,TRBD1,TRBJ2-4,CASSTLTGGTENIQYF,TGTGCCAGCAGCACTCTGACAGGGGGTACGGAAAACATTCAGTACTTC
TRBV20-1,many,-,TRBJ1-6,CSAQTTVGFSNSPLHF,TGCAGTGCCCAGACGACAGTCGGATTTTCTAATTCACCCCTCCACTTT
TRBV3-1,-,-,TRBJ1-1,CASSNTGFGEAFF,TGTGCCAGCAGTAATACAGGGTTCGGTGAAGCTTTCTTT
TRBV20-1,many,TRBD2,TRBJ2-7,CSAGQKAGGPYEQYF,TGCAGTGCTGGACAAAAAGCGGGAGGGCCGTACGAGCAGTACTTC
TRBV12-5,-,-,TRBJ1-1,CASGSSGGNTEAFF,TGTGCTAGTGGTTCTTCTGGGGGGAACACTGAAGCTTTCTTT
TRBV12-3/TRBV12-4,-,TRBD2,TRBJ2-1,CASTGASGGAYNEQFF,TGTGCCAGCACCGGGGCTAGCGGGGGGGCATACAATGAGCAGTTCTTC
TRBV9,many,TRBD2,TRBJ2-1,CASSGGLLPAGGPSEQFF,TGTGCCAGCAGCGGCGGACTTCTCCCAGCGGGAGGGCCTAGTGAGCAGTTCTTC
TRBV29-1,-,-,TRBJ2-5,CSVAWGETQYF,TGCAGCGTTGCTTGGGGGGAGACCCAGTACTTC
TRBV10-2,-,TRBD2,TRBJ2-3,CASRASGADTQYF,TGCGCCAGCAGGGCTAGCGGGGCAGATACGCAGTATTTT
TRBV5-1,many,TRBD2,TRBJ2-3,CASSSGDFSTDTQYF,TGCGCCAGCTCAAGCGGGGACTTTAGCACAGATACGCAGTATTTT
TRBV14,-,TRBD2,TRBJ2-2,CASSQASGIAGELFF,TGTGCCAGCAGCCAGGCAAGCGGGATTGCCGGGGAGCTGTTTTTT
TRBV5-1,-,-,TRBJ1-2,CASSVDDNIGGYTF,TGCGCCAGCAGCGTGGATGACAACATAGGTGGCTACACCTTC
TRBV6-6,many,-,TRBJ1-3,CASRPGTHGNTIYF,TGTGCCAGCAGGCCGGGGACACACGGAAACACCATATATTTT
TRBV29-1,once,TRBD2,TRBJ2-1,CSVGLVASGEQFF,TGCAGCGTGGGACTAGTAGCTTCGGGTGAGCAGTTCTTC
TRBV28,-,TRBD1,TRBJ2-3,CASRGPGQRTDTQYF,TGTGCCAGCAGAGGGCCGGGACAGAGAACAGATACGCAGTATTTT
TRBV28,-,-,TRBJ2-1,CASSFSSSYNEQFF,TGTGCCAGCAGTTTCTCCAGCTCCTACAATGAGCAGTTCTTC
TRBV19,few,-,TRBJ2-7,CASRRGGGDYEQYF,TGTGCCAGTAGACGGGGAGGAGGGGACTACGAGCAGTACTTC
TRBV7-6,few,TRBD1,TRBJ1-3,CASSTRQGANTIYF,TGTGCCAGCAGCACTAGACAGGGGGCAAACACCATATATTTT
TRBV12-3/TRBV12-4,-,TRBD2,TRBJ2-5,CASSGSGGETQYF,TGTGCCAGCAGTGGTAGCGGGGGCGAGACCCAGTACTTC
TRBV6-2/TRBV6-3,-,-,TRBJ2-7,CASSYRAVSYEQYF,TGTGCCAGCAGTTACAGGGCGGTTTCCTACGAGCAGTACTTC
TRBV7-6,-,TRBD2,TRBJ2-1,CASSSDGTSVNHNEQFF,TGTGCCAGCAGCTCGGATGGGACTAGCGTTAATCACAATGAGCAGTTCTTC
TRBV6-1,-,TRBD1,TRBJ1-5,CASSGPTGGFYQPQHF,TGTGCCAGCAGTGGCCCAACAGGGGGCTTTTACCAGCCCCAGCATTTT
TRBV2,-,-,TRBJ1-1,CASGISYTEAFF,TGTGCCAGCGGGATATCTTACACTGAAGCTTTCTTT
TRBV7-2,-,-,TRBJ1-2,CASSLVYGSLNYGYTF,TGTGCCAGCAGCTTAGTTTACGGCAGCCTAAACTATGGCTACACCTTC